The clone carrying this T cell receptor (beta chain) was seen a handful of times. Antigen specificity is unknown. This sample is drawn from a study of CD8+ T cells in alopecia areata. About the study: Twice a day, 5 to 10 mg of oral tofacitinib was administered to treated patients. Notes on the study in general: Alphabeta T cells residing in normal skin are also sequenced in scalp samples.

This CDR3 comprises 13 residues. After removal of 0 bases from V and 4 bases from J, the junction contained 2 bases not matched to a gene. The germline gives CDR1 GTSNPN, CDR2 SVGIG (reference sequence). It was cDNA, reverse transcribed from extracted RNA, that served as the sequencing template. Measured with immunoSEQ multiplex PCR; TCRdb has only the in-frame clones, and not every one. The sample contains 200,000 to 250,000 clones, around three fifths of which appear only once. Sorting separated CD4+ and CD8+ T cells out of PBMCs. This chain connects TRBV30 to TRBJ2-5; 7 bases are a match to TRBD2. This TCR derives from a human donor with alopecia areata. Sequencing was performed on CD4+ T cells sorted from blood, taken at week 0. The CDR3 spells CAWSVRLAETQYF. CDR3 nucleotides: TGTGCCTGGAGTGTAAGACTAGCAGAGACCCAGTACTTC.